This passage covers 25 T cell receptor beta chains from one sample sequenced in a study of molecular identifiers for immune sequencing clone quantification. TCRdb re-derived calls from the PCR reads in MiXCR, one entry per CDR3 protein. Of over 600,000 distinct CDR3 sequences listed, nearly 20% are singletons. Sequences were obtained from naive CD8+ T cells from blood, with Jurkat cell RNA spiked in. Subset meaning: FACS-sorted CD8+CD4-CCR7+CD45RA+ naive T cells. The receptors were gathered from a human donor in good health. Some libraries in this study had Jurkat cell RNA spiked in.

The V gene is TRBV29-1, the J gene TRBJ2-7; TRBD1 aligns across 9 bases. Germline assignment: CDR1 SQVTM and CDR2 ANQGSEA. The J segment lost 6 bases and the V segment lost 4 bases, leaving 10 bases of the junction unmatched. This CDR3 has 14 amino acids. The CDR3 here is CSVGAGTGSREQYF. In DNA form, the CDR3 reads TGCAGCGTTGGTGCTGGGACAGGGTCTCGCGAGCAGTACTTC.

A few counts support this clonotype. V usage is TRBV12-3 or TRBV12-4 and J usage is TRBJ2-2; D may be TRBD2 (5 bases). The ends were cut back, 7 bases at V and 3 bases at J, with 18 bases in the middle. CDR3 length: 16 residues. The CDR3 here is CASILDRDKHTGELFF. CDR3 bases: TGTGCCAGCATCCTGGACCGGGATAAGCACACCGGGGAGCTGTTTTTT.

Regarding this clonotype: This sequence may be a read error, since a much larger clone differs from it by one base. The rearrangement uses TRBV4-2 and TRBJ2-7, with D uncertain. This CDR3 is 13 amino acids long. The V end was cut by 4 bases, the J end by 3 bases, with 10 bases between. Germline V gene data show CDR1 as LGHNA and CDR2 as YNFKEQ. CDR3 in amino acids: CASSLRLDYEQYF. For the CDR3, the DNA is TGTGCCAGCAGCCTCCGTCTTGACTACGAGCAGTACTTC.

The V call is TRBV5-6, the J call TRBJ2-1, with D perhaps matching TRBD1 (6 bases). Germline CDR1 and CDR2: SGHDT and YYEEEE. V lost 4 bases and J 7 bases, leaving 12 bases between the germline ends. The CDR3 runs 13 residues. The CDR3 region is CASSGNRVNEQFF. DNA for the CDR3: TGTGCCAGCAGCGGGAACAGGGTTAATGAGCAGTTCTTC.

Of note for this clonotype: A clone one base away is much larger, so this may be a read error. This likely comes from a read error, as the CDR3 has no conserved phenylalanine or tryptophan at its end. The rearrangement uses TRBV7-9 and TRBJ2-5, with unresolved D. CDR1 and CDR2 from the germline V gene are SEHNR and FQNEAQ (reference sequence). The CDR3 loop spans 12 amino acids. Trimming left V 7 bases short and J 4 bases short, with 10 bases between. The CDR3 bases are TGTGCCAGCACCGCCGGGTTAGAGACCCAGTACCTC. Amino acid sequence: CASTAGLETQYL.

The chain combines TRBV7-9 with TRBJ2-1, with TRBD2 matching over 13 bases. Germline assignment: CDR1 SEHNR and CDR2 FQNEAQ (reference sequence). With 5 bases clipped from V and 0 bases from J, the junction kept 16 bases outside the gene matches. The CDR3 is 21 amino acids. The CDR3 protein is CASSRSRGTSGVIISYNEQFF. The CDR3 DNA follows: TGTGCCAGCAGCCGCTCCAGAGGGACTAGCGGGGTAATTATCTCCTACAATGAGCAGTTCTTC. Full variable domain (rest looked up from reference TRBV7-9 and TRBJ2-1): DTGVSQNPRHKITKRGQNVTFRCDPISEHNRLYWYRQTLGQGPEFLTYFQNEAQLEKSRLLSDRFSAERPKGSFSTLEIQRTEQGDSAMYLCASSRSRGTSGVIISYNEQFFGPGTRLTVL.

This clonotype has at least ten counts. The chain is built from TRBV14 and TRBJ2-5; D is unresolved. Trimming left V 1 base short and J 4 bases short, with 4 bases between. CDR3 length equals 12 residues. CDR1 SGHDN and CDR2 FVKESK come from the germline V gene. The CDR3 bases are TGTGCCAGCAGCCAAGTCGCAGAGACCCAGTACTTC. This encodes CASSQVAETQYF.

This chain connects TRBV11-2 to TRBJ2-7; unclear D gene. This CDR3 is 16 amino acids long. Trimming removed 1 base from V and 6 bases from J, with 19 bases in between. Per the germline V gene, CDR1 is SGHAT and CDR2 is FQNNGV. CDR3 sequence reads: CASSLVVDAAECEQYF. CDR3 DNA sequence: TGTGCCAGCAGCTTAGTGGTGGACGCCGCGGAATGCGAGCAGTACTTC.

About this clonotype: A read error may be the cause here, since a much bigger clone is one base away. Because the CDR3 is missing its conserved closing phenylalanine or tryptophan, this is likely a read error. V usage is TRBV20-1 and J usage is TRBJ2-5, with D possibly matching TRBD1 (5 bases). The CDR3 extends over 14 amino acids. Trimming left V 1 base short and J 0 bases short, with 9 bases between. Per germline, CDR1 DFQATT and CDR2 SNEGSKA (reference sequence). CDR3 protein: CSARARQHQETQYS. CDR3 sequence (DNA): TGCAGTGCTAGAGCCAGACAGCACCAAGAGACCCAGTACTCC.

The sample holds a few counts of this clonotype. V usage is TRBV20-1 and J usage is TRBJ2-7, with unresolved D. Trimming removed 3 bases at V and 0 bases at J, with 12 bases between. Germline V gene lookup returns CDR1 DFQATT and CDR2 SNEGSKA (reference sequence). The CDR3 spans 14 residues. CDR3 bases: TGCAGTGCTAGGGCCGACAAGAACTCCTACGAGCAGTACTTC. Protein: CSARADKNSYEQYF.

This clonotype was observed many times. CDR3 DNA sequence: TGTGCCACCAGCAGTGGACAGGGGTCTGGCGATGAGCAGTTCTTC. This gives the protein CATSSGQGSGDEQFF. The chain is built from TRBV15 and TRBJ2-1, with TRBD1 identical over 9 bases. In germline, CDR1 is LNHNV, CDR2 YYDKDF (reference sequence). V lost 3 bases and J lost 8; bases outside the gene matches: 8. This CDR3 region has 15 residues.

This sequence joins TRBV19 and TRBJ1-6; D is undetermined. The germline V and J ends were trimmed by 0 bases and 0 bases, with 6 bases remaining between them. The CDR3 length is 16 residues. Germline V gene data show CDR1 as LNHDA and CDR2 as SQIVND (reference sequence). CDR3 bases: TGTGCCAGTAGTATAGAGGCCTACTCCTATAATTCACCCCTCCACTTT. This gives the protein CASSIEAYSYNSPLHF.

This clonotype showed up many times. The rearrangement links TRBV19 to TRBJ1-2; TRBD1 might be the D (5 bases). This CDR3 is built from 16 residues. V was pared by 3 bases and J by 4 bases, with 18 bases between. CDR1 and CDR2 from the germline V gene are LNHDA and SQIVND (reference sequence). The CDR3 DNA reads as TGTGCCAGTAGTATCTGGACACCTCGAACCCCCTATGGCTACACCTTC. It specifies CASSIWTPRTPYGYTF.

Of note for this clonotype: A clone one base away is much larger, so this may be a read error. The rearrangement links TRBV29-1 to TRBJ1-2; D not certain. The V gene's germline CDR1 is SQVTM and CDR2 ANQGSEA. This CDR3 has 15 residues. CDR3 in DNA: TGCAGCGATGAAGAGGAAATTGGAGCTAACTATGGCTACACCTTC. It specifies CSDEEEIGANYGYTF.

The chain recombines TRBV9 with TRBJ1-1; TRBD1 aligns across 8 bases. The CDR3 has 15 residues. Germline V lookup: CDR1 SGDLS, CDR2 YYNGEE. The ends lost 0 bases at V and 4 bases at J; junction bases unmatched: 5. This CDR3 is CASSVVQGAGTEAFF. The CDR3 coding sequence is TGTGCCAGCAGCGTAGTCCAGGGGGCGGGCACTGAAGCTTTCTTT.

This clonotype showed up many times. V and J are TRBV19 and TRBJ2-4; maybe TRBD1 (6 bases). This CDR3 is built from 12 residues. Deletions cut 1 base from V and 8 bases from J, with 6 bases between. Germline V gives CDR1 LNHDA, CDR2 SQIVND (reference sequence). CDR3 region: CASSIAGDIQYF. For the CDR3, the DNA is TGTGCCAGTAGTATAGCAGGGGACATTCAGTACTTC.

This clonotype came up a few times. The chain combines TRBV11-2 with TRBJ1-6, with D tentatively TRBD1 (6 bases). The V and J ends lost 6 bases and 9 bases respectively, with 21 bases between them. The CDR3 length is 16 residues. Per germline, CDR1 SGHAT and CDR2 FQNNGV. CDR3 sequence: CASSRTVQGGSSPLHF. The CDR3, as DNA: TGTGCCAGCAGTCGGACAGTCCAGGGCGGTAGTTCACCCCTCCACTTT. Full variable domain (missing parts from reference TRBV11-2 and TRBJ1-6): EAGVAQSPRYKIIEKRQSVAFWCNPISGHATLYWYQQILGQGPKLLIQFQNNGVVDDSQLPKDRFSAERLKGVDSTLKIQPAKLEDSAVYLCASSRTVQGGSSPLHFGNGTRLTVT.

CDR3 in amino acids: CASSLTSGAGYNEQFF. The CDR3 DNA reads TGTGCCAGCAGCCTCACTAGCGGGGCGGGCTACAATGAGCAGTTCTTC. This chain joins TRBV11-3 and TRBJ2-1; TRBD2 matches 10 bases. This CDR3 spans 16 amino acids. Germline assignment: CDR1 SGHNT and CDR2 YENEEA. V dropped 5 bases and J dropped 3; count of bases not matched to a gene: 7.

This clonotype was found many times. The chain has TRBV12-3 or TRBV12-4 and TRBJ1-3; no reliable D call. The CDR3 extends over 13 amino acids. V was cut by 10 bases and J by 0 bases, with 10 bases left in between. The CDR3 spells CAIQRTSGNTIYF. CDR3 coding DNA: TGTGCCATCCAACGGACCTCTGGAAACACCATATATTTT.

This clonotype was seen many times. The chain carries TRBV6-2 or TRBV6-3 and TRBJ2-7; TRBD2 might be the D (5 bases). The CDR3 has 14 residues. Trimming shortened V by 1 base and J by 2 bases, and 9 bases separated the two germline ends. The germline gives CDR1 MNHEY, CDR2 SVGEGT. The CDR3 loop is CASSYWSGTYEQYF. CDR3 sequence (DNA): TGTGCCAGCAGTTACTGGAGCGGCACCTACGAGCAGTACTTC.

Comments on this clonotype: A junction end diverges from the germline sequence, so it may reflect a read error. This chain connects TRBV19 to TRBJ1-1; 7 nucleotides align to TRBD1. CDR3 length equals 14 residues. Germline V gene lookup returns CDR1 LNHDA and CDR2 SQIVND (reference sequence). The CDR3 loop reads CANSIGSGGTEAFF. In DNA, the CDR3 is TGTGCCAATAGTATAGGGTCAGGGGGCACTGAAGCTTTCTTT.

This clonotype was observed a single time. This CDR3 is missing its conserved last phenylalanine or tryptophan, likely due to a read error. This chain's CDR3 is CASSVSGDNTEAFL. CDR3 sequence (DNA): TGTGCCAGCAGCGTATCCGGGGATAACACTGAAGCTTTCCTT. The V and J genes are TRBV9 and TRBJ1-1; D remains ambiguous. CDR1 and CDR2 (germline): SGDLS, YYNGEE. V lost 1 base and J 2 bases, leaving 9 bases between the germline ends. This CDR3 region has 14 residues.

This clonotype was recorded a few times. This chain uses TRBV5-6 with TRBJ2-2; 7 nucleotides match TRBD1. This CDR3 has 16 amino acids. CDR1 and CDR2 from the germline V gene are SGHDT and YYEEEE. V lost 3 bases, J lost 4 bases, and 9 bases stayed unmatched. As DNA, the CDR3 is TGTGCCAGCAGCTACATAACAGGGGAAGCCACCGGGGAGCTGTTTTTT. Translating it yields CASSYITGEATGELFF.

The V and J genes are TRBV5-8 and TRBJ1-4, with 12 bases lining up with TRBD1. The CDR3 has 23 residues. V lost 3 bases to trimming and J lost 4 bases; unmatched junction nucleotides: 25. CDR1 is SGHTS, CDR2 YDEGEE, per germline. The CDR3 reads CASSSVGQGAFSSRRTLNEKLFF. The CDR3, as DNA: TGTGCCAGCAGCTCTGTGGGACAGGGGGCTTTTTCGTCCCGCCGTACACTTAATGAAAAACTGTTTTTT.

This clonotype was found many times. This sequence joins TRBV25-1 and TRBJ2-7; 14 nucleotides align to TRBD2. CDR3 length equals 16 residues. Trimming cost V 6 bases and J 6 bases; bases outside gene matches: 10. The germline V gene encodes CDR1 MGHDK and CDR2 SYGVNS. CDR3 DNA: TGTGCCAGCAGCCCAGCCGGGACTAGCGGGGGTTTCGAGCAGTACTTC. Residues: CASSPAGTSGGFEQYF.